This T cell receptor (beta chain) was sequenced during a study of T cell responses to AZD1222 COVID-19 vaccine. Study-level information: Second-dose timings of about 4 or about 12 weeks were pooled. Overall study results and limits: A mostly white British donor set with more females was recruited, and clonal diversity was possibly underestimated. Increased Spike-specific TCR breadth and depth were observed after two AZD1222 doses.

Points on this clone: Its antigen remains unknown.

The assay was immunoSEQ multiplex PCR, and TCRdb's table has in-frame clones only and misses some. The repertoire holds over 100,000 clones, with roughly 89% as singletons. Germline V gives CDR1 SGHRS, CDR2 YFSETQ. Trimming cost V 0 bases and J 0 bases, with 9 bases left between them. The CDR3 contains 16 residues. The chain recombines TRBV5-1 with TRBJ2-2, with D perhaps TRBD1 (5 bases). The starting material was peripheral blood, obtained on day 0 of AZD1222 vaccination. The receptor comes from an adult in good health. The CDR3 protein is CASSLGQITNTGELFF. CDR3 DNA sequence: TGCGCCAGCAGCTTGGGACAGATTACGAACACCGGGGAGCTGTTTTTT.